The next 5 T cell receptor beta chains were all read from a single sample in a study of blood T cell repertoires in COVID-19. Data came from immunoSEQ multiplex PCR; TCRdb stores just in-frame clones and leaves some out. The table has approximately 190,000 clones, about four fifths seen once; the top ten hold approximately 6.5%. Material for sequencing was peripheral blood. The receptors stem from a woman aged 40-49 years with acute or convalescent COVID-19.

CDR3 protein: CASSLSAGNTGELFF. The CDR3 nucleotides are TGTGCCAGCAGTTTAAGTGCGGGAAACACCGGGGAGCTGTTTTTT. This sequence joins TRBV27 and TRBJ2-2, with a possible D match to TRBD2 (6 bases). V was shortened by 2 bases and J by 2 bases, with 9 bases between the two germline ends. This CDR3 contains 15 residues. Looked up from germline, CDR1 is MNHEY and CDR2 is SMNVEV (reference sequence).

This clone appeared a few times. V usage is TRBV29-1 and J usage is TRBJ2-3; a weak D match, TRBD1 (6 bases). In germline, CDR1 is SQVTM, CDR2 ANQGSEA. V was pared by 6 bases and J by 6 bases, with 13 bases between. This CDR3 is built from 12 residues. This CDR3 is CSVHTGLDTQYF. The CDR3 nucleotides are TGCAGCGTGCACACAGGGTTGGATACGCAGTATTTT.

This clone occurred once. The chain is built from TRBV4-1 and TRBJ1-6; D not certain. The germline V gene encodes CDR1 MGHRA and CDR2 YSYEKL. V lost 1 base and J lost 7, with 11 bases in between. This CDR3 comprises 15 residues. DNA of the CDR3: TGCGCCAGCAGCCAAGCCAGGCTTGGAAATTCACCCCTCCACTTT. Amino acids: CASSQARLGNSPLHF.

The CDR3 region is CASNRDSPLIINTGELFF. CDR3 sequence (DNA): TGTGCCTCGAACCGGGACTCGCCGCTTATTATTAACACCGGGGAGCTGTTTTTT. The chain combines TRBV30 with TRBJ2-2; D is perhaps TRBD2 (6 bases). V was pared by 7 bases and J by 2 bases, with 26 bases between. Germline V gene data show CDR1 as GTSNPN and CDR2 as SVGIG (reference sequence). This CDR3 is built from 18 residues.

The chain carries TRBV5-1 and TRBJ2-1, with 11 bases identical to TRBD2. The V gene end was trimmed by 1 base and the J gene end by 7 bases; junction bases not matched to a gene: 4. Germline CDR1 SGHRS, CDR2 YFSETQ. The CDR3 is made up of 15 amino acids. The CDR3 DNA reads TGCGCCAGCAGCTTGTTCCTAGCGGGGGGAAATGAGCAGTTCTTC. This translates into CASSLFLAGGNEQFF.